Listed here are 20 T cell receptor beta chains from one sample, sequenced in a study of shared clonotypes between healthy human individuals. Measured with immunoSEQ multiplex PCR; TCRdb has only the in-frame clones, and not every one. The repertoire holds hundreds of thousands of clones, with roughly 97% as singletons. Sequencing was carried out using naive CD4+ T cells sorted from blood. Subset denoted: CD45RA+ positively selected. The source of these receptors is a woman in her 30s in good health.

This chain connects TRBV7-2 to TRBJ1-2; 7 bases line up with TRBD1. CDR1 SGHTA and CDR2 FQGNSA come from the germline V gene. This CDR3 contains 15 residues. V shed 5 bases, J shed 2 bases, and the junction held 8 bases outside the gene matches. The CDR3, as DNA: TGTGCCAGCAGCCTCCAACAGACAGGGAACTATGGCTACACCTTC. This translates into CASSLQQTGNYGYTF.

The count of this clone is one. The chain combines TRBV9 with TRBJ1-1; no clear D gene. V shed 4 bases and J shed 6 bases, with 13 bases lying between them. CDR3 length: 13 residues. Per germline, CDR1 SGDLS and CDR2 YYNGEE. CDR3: CASSPGRWPEAFF. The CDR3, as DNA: TGTGCCAGCAGCCCGGGGAGATGGCCTGAAGCTTTCTTT.

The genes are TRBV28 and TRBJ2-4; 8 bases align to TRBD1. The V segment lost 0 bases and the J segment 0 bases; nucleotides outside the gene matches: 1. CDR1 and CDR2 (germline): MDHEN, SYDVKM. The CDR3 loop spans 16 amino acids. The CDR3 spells CASSLWDREAKNIQYF. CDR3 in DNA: TGTGCCAGCAGTTTATGGGACAGGGAAGCCAAAAACATTCAGTACTTC.

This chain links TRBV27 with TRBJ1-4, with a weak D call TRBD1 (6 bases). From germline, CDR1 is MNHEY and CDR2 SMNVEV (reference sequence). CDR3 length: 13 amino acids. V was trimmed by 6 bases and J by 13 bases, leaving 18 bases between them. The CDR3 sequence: CASRAGTIGRLFF. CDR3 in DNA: TGTGCCAGCAGAGCCGGGACAATCGGCAGACTGTTTTTT.

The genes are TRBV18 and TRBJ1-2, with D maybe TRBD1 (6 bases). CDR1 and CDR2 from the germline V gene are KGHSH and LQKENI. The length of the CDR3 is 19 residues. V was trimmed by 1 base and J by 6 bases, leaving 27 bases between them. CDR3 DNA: TGTGCCAGCTCACCACGGGATATGGGGGGGCCACCGCCTCCAGATGGCTACACCTTC. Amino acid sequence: CASSPRDMGGPPPPDGYTF.

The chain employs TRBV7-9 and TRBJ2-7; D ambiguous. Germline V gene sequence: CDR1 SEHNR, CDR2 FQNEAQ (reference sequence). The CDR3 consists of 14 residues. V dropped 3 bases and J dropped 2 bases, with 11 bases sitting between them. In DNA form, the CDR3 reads TGTGCCAGCAGCTTCTACCTCGGGCCCTACGAGCAGTACTTC. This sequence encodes CASSFYLGPYEQYF.

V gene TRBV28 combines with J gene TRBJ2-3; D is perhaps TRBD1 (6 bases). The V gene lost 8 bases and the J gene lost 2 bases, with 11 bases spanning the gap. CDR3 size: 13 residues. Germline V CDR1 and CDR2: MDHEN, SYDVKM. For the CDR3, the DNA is TGTGCCAGCGCAGGGGCCCACACAGATACGCAGTATTTT. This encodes CASAGAHTDTQYF.

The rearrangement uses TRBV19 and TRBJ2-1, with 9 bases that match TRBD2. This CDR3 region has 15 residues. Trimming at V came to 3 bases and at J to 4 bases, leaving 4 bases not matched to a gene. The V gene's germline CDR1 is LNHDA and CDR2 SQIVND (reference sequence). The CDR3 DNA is TGTGCCAGTAGTATTGTGACTAGCGGATACAATGAGCAGTTCTTC. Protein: CASSIVTSGYNEQFF. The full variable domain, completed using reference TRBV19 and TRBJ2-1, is DGGITQSPKYLFRKEGQNVTLSCEQNLNHDAMYWYRQDPGQGLRLIYYSQIVNDFQKGDIAEGYSVSREKKESFPLTVTSAQKNPTAFYLCASSIVTSGYNEQFFGPGTRLTVL.

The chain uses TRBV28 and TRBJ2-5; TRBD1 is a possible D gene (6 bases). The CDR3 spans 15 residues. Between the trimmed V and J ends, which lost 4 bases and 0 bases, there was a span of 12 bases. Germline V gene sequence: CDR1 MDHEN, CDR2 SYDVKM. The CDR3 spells CASSSGGQNQETQYF. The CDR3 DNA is TGTGCCAGCAGTTCTGGGGGACAAAACCAAGAGACCCAGTACTTC.

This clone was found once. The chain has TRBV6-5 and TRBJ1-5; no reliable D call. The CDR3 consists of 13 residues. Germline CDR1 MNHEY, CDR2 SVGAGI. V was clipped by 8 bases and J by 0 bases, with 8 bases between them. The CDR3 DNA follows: TGTGCCAGCCAGCGGAATAGCAATCAGCCCCAGCATTTT. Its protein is CASQRNSNQPQHF.

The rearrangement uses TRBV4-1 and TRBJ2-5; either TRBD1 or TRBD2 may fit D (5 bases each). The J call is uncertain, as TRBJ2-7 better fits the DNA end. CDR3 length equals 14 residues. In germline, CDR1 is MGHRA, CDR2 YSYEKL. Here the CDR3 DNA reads TGCGCCAGCAGCCAAGGGGGACGGGTTGCCGAGCAGTACTTC. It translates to CASSQGGRVAEQYF.

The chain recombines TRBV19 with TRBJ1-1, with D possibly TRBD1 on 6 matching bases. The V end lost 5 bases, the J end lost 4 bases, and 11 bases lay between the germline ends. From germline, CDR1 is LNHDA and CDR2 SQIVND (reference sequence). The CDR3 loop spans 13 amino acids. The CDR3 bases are TGTGCCAGTAGTTCAACAGGGACCACTGAAGCTTTCTTT. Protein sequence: CASSSTGTTEAFF.

CDR3 residues: CASHGTRSTDTQYF. The CDR3 coding sequence is TGTGCCAGCCACGGGACCCGTAGCACAGATACGCAGTATTTT. V is TRBV2 and J is TRBJ2-3; D may match TRBD1 or TRBD2 (5 bases each). V was pared by 8 bases and J by 0 bases, with 12 bases between. The CDR3 length is 14 residues. Germline V gene data show CDR1 as SNHLY and CDR2 as FYNNEI. The variable domain in full, with the rest retrieved from reference TRBV2 and TRBJ2-3, is EPEVTQTPSHQVTQMGQEVILRCVPISNHLYFYWYRQILGQKVEFLVSFYNNEISEKSEIFDDQFSVERPDGSNFTLKIRSTKLEDSAMYFCASHGTRSTDTQYFGPGTRLTVL.

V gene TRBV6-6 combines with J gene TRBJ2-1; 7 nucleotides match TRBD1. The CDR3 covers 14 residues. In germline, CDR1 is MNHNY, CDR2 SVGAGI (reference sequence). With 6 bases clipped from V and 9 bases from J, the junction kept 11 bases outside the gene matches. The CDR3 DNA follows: TGTGCCAGCAGATGGGACAGTTCTGTGAGTGAGCAGTTCTTC. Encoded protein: CASRWDSSVSEQFF.

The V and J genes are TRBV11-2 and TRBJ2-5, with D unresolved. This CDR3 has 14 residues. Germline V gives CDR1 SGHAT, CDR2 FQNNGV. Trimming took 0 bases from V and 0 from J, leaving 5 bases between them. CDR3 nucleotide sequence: TGTGCCAGCAGCTTAGACGGGTACCAAGAGACCCAGTACTTC. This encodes CASSLDGYQETQYF.

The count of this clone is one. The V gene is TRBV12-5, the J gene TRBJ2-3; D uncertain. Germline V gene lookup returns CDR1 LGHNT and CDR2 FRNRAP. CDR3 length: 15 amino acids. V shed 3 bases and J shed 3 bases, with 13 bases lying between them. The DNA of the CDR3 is TGTGCTAGTGGTTTTAGACCCCAATGGACAGATACGCAGTATTTT. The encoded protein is CASGFRPQWTDTQYF.

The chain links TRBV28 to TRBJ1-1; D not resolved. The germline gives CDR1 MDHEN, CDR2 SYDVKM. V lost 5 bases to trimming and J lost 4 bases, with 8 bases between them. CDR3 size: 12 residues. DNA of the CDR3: TGTGCCAGCAGTATCCTGGGCACTGAAGCTTTCTTT. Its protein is CASSILGTEAFF.

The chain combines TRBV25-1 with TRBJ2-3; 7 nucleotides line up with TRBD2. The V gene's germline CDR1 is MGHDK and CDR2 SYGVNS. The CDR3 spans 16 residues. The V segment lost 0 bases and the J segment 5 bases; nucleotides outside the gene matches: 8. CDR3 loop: CASSEYPAGMVDTQYF. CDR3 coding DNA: TGTGCCAGCAGTGAATATCCAGCGGGAATGGTAGATACGCAGTATTTT.

CDR3 sequence (DNA): TGTGCCACCAGCAGAGATGGGGTCGTAGAGCAGTACTTC. This gives the protein CATSRDGVVEQYF. V and J are TRBV15 and TRBJ2-5; D remains unclear. This CDR3 is 13 amino acids long. Deletions cut 0 bases from V and 11 bases from J, with 13 bases between. Per the germline V gene, CDR1 is LNHNV and CDR2 is YYDKDF (reference sequence). Full variable domain (rest looked up from reference TRBV15 and TRBJ2-5): DAMVIQNPRYQVTQFGKPVTLSCSQTLNHNVMYWYQQKSSQAPKLLFHYYDKDFNNEADTPDNFQSRRPNTSFCFLDIRSPGLGDTAMYLCATSRDGVVEQYFGPGTRLLVL.

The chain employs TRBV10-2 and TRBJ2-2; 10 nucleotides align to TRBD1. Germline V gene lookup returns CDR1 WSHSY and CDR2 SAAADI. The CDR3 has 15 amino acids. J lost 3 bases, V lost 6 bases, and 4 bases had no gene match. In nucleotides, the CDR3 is TGCGCCAGCAGCCGGGACAGGGGTTACACCGGGGAGCTGTTTTTT. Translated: CASSRDRGYTGELFF.